The subject of this entry is one T cell receptor beta chain. This sample was taken from a study of blood T cells in healthy people across ages. Study-level background: There was about one barcoded beta molecule captured by template switching per two T cells.

Together with a sample-barcoded 5' primer, a J-beta primer mix was included in a second PCR lasting about 6 to 11 cycles. Via MiXCR, TCRdb re-called the 5' RACE reads, giving one row per CDR3 protein. The sample records 910,000 or so distinct CDR3 sequences, roughly 51% being singletons. Germline V lookup: CDR1 SNHLY, CDR2 FYNNEI. This CDR3 has 12 amino acids. The V end was cut by 7 bases, the J end by 5 bases, with 10 bases between. Sequenced material: blood. The chain combines TRBV2 with TRBJ2-3; D uncertain. This receptor was obtained from a woman aged 55 to 70 in good health. CDR3 sequence (DNA): TGTGCCAGCATTCGAGTTGAAGATACGCAGTATTTT. This translates into CASIRVEDTQYF.